Following are 3 T cell receptor beta chains from one sample sequenced in a study of CD8+CD57+ T cells in acquired aplastic anemia. According to the study, genomic DNA was the template for TCR beta VDJ and CDR3 profiling. TCRdb recomputed calls from the reads with MiXCR, one row per CDR3 protein. Of under 350,000 distinct CDR3 sequences in the sample, 45% to 65% were seen once. By flow cytometry, patients selected for sequencing had shown an expansion of CD8+CD57+ cells. The sample comprised sorted CD4+, CD8+, or CD8+CD57+ T cells (not recorded which) from PBMCs. These receptors were collected from a human donor with aplastic anemia.

This clonotype was detected ten times or more. The J gene is TRBJ1-5, the V gene TRBV20-1, with 7 positions matching TRBD1. Germline trimming cut 2 bases from V and 1 base from J; bases unmatched to any gene: 5. This CDR3 contains 15 residues. Germline lookup yields CDR1 DFQATT and CDR2 SNEGSKA (reference sequence). The CDR3 loop reads CSARIGTASNQPQHF. Written as DNA, the CDR3 is TGCAGTGCTAGAATTGGGACAGCGAGCAATCAGCCCCAGCATTTT.

This chain links TRBV2 with TRBJ1-5; 7 bases match TRBD1. J gave up 6 bases and V 1 base, and 0 bases lay outside the gene matches. CDR3 length: 13 amino acids. CDR1 and CDR2 (germline): SNHLY, FYNNEI. The CDR3 loop reads CASSEDRGQPQHF. The CDR3 DNA is TGTGCCAGCAGTGAAGACAGGGGTCAGCCCCAGCATTTT.

This clonotype has ten or more counts. The chain employs TRBV28 and TRBJ2-1; D is unclear. The CDR3 totals 14 residues. Trimming pared 7 bases from V and 8 bases from J, leaving 18 bases between. Germline V CDR1 and CDR2: MDHEN, SYDVKM. CDR3 DNA sequence: TGTGCCAGCATGCCCGGATCGGAAAGGGATGAGCAGTTCTTC. It yields the protein CASMPGSERDEQFF.